The sequence of this TCR beta chain was determined in a study of blood T cell repertoires in COVID-19. Study at large: COVID-19 samples, acute and convalescent, were from the United States, Italy and Spain. Nucleic acid was either cDNA or gDNA, and it came from T cells, B-cell-depleted T cells, or PBMCs.

Germline-derived CDR1 and CDR2 are SQVTM and ANQGSEA. Trimming took 2 bases from V and 11 from J, leaving 15 bases between them. The CDR3 covers 12 residues. Original handling: How many nucleated cells were present was estimated from reference gene primer amplification. Data came from immunoSEQ multiplex PCR; TCRdb stores just in-frame clones and leaves some out. V and J calls and clone size are copied from that table; D and trimming were computed from the DNA. Here the sample spans approximately 88,000 clones, approximately 90% being singletons. The receptor was derived from a male donor with acute or convalescent COVID-19. The chain carries TRBV29-1 and TRBJ1-1, with D possibly being TRBD1 (5 bases). The sequencing input was peripheral blood. CDR3 amino acids: CSVELAGLGAFF. The CDR3 nucleotides read TGCAGCGTTGAACTGGCAGGGTTAGGGGCTTTCTTT.